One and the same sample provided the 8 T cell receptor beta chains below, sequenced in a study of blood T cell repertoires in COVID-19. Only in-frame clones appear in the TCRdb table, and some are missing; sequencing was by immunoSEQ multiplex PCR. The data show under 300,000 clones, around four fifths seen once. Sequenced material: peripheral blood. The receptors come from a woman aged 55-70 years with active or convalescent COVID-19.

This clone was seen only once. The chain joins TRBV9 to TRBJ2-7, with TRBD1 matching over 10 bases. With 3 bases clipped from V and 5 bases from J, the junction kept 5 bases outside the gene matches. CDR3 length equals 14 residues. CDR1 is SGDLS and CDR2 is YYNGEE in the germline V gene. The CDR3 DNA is TGTGCCAGCAGCGCCACGACAGGGGGCGACGAGCAGTACTTC. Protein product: CASSATTGGDEQYF.

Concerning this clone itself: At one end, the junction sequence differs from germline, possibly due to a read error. The CDR3: CASSSRQGPVNF. The CDR3 DNA reads as TGTGCCAGCAGCTCCAGACAGGGGCCTGTTAACTTC. The chain carries TRBV6-5 and TRBJ1-2; 8 nucleotides agree with TRBD1. Germline lookup yields CDR1 MNHEY and CDR2 SVGAGI. CDR3 size: 12 residues.

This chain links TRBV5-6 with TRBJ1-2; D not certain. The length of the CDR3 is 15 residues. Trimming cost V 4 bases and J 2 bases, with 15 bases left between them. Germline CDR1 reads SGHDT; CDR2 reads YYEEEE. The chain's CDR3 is CASSMDGVLNYGYTF. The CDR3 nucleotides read TGTGCCAGCAGCATGGACGGGGTTCTCAACTATGGCTACACCTTC.

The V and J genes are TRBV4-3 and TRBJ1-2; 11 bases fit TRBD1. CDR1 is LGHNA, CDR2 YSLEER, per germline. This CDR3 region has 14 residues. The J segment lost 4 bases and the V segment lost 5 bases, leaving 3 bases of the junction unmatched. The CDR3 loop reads CASSSGQGAYGYTF. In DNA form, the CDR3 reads TGCGCCAGCAGCTCCGGACAGGGGGCCTATGGCTACACCTTC.

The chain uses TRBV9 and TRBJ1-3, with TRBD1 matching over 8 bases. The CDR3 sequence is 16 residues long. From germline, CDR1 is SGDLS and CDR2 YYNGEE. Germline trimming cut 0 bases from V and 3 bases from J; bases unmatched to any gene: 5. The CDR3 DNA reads TGTGCCAGCAGCGTAGGACCAGGGGGCGGTGGAAACACCATATATTTT. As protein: CASSVGPGGGGNTIYF.

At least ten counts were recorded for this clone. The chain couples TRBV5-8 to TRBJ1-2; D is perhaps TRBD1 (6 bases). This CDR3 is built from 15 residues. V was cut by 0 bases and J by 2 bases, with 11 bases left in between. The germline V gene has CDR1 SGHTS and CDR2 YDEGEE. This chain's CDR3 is CASSLARQGNYGYTF. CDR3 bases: TGTGCCAGCAGCTTGGCGCGTCAGGGGAACTATGGCTACACCTTC. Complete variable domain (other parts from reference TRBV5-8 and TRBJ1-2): EAGVTQSPTHLIKTRGQQATLRCSPISGHTSVYWYQQALGLGLQFLLWYDEGEERNRGNFPPRFSGRQFPNYSSELNVNALELEDSALYLCASSLARQGNYGYTFGSGTRLTVV.

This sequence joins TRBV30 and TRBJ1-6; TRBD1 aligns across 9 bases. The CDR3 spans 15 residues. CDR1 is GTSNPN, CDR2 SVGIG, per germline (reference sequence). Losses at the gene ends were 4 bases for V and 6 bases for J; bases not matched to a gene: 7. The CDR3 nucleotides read TGTGCCTGGACACAGGGGGCTCCAATTAATTCACCCCTCCACTTT. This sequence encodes CAWTQGAPINSPLHF.

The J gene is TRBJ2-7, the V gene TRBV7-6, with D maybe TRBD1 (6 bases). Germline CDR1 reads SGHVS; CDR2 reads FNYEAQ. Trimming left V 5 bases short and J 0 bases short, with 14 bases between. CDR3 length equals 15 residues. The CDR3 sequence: CASSTDWDTSYEQYF. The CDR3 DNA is TGTGCCAGCAGCACCGATTGGGACACCTCCTACGAGCAGTACTTC.